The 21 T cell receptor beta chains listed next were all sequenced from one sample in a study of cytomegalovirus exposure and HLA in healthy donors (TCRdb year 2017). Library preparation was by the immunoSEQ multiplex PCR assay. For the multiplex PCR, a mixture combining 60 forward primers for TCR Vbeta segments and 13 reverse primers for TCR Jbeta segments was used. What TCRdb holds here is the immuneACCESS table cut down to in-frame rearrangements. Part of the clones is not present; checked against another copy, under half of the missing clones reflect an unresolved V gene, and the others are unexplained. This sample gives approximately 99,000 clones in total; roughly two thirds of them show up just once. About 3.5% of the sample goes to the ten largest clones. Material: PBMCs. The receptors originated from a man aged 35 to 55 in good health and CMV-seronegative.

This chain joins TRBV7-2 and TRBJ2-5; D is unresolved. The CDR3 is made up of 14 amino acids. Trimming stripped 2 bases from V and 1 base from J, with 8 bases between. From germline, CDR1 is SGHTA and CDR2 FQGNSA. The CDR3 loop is CASSLSWAQETQYF. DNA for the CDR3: TGTGCCAGCAGCTTATCCTGGGCCCAAGAGACCCAGTACTTC.

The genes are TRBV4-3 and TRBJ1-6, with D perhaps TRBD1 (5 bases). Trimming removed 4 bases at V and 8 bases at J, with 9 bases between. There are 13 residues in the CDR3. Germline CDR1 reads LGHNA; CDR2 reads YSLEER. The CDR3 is CASSPGGHSPLHF. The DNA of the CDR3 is TGCGCCAGCAGCCCCGGGGGACATTCACCCCTCCACTTT.

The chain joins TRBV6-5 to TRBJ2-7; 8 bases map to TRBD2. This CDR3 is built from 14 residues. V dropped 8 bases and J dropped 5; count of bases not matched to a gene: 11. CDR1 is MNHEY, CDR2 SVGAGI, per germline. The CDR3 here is CASRYSGGAHEQYF. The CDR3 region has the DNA TGTGCCAGCCGATACTCGGGGGGGGCACACGAGCAGTACTTC.

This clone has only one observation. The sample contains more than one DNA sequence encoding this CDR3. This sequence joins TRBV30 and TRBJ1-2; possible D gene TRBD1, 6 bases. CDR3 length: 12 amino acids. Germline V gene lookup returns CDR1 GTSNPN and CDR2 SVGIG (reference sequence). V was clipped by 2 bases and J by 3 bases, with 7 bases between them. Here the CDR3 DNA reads TGTGCCTGGAGTCCAGGGGACTATGGCTACACCTTC. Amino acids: CAWSPGDYGYTF.

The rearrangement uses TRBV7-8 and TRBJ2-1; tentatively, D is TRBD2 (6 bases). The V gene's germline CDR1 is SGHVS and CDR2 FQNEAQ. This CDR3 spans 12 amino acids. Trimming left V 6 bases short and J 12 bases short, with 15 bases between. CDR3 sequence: CASRLPGVGQFF. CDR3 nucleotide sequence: TGTGCCAGCAGACTACCGGGGGTCGGGCAGTTCTTC.

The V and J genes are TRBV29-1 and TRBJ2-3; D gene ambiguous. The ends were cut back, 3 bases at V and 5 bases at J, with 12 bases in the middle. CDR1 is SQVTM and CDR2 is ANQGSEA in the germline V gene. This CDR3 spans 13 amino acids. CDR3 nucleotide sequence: TGCAGCGTTGAGAGGTTTGCTCTAGATACGCAGTATTTT. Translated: CSVERFALDTQYF.

CDR3 sequence reads: CASSFRGQGYNQPQHF. The CDR3 DNA reads TGTGCCAGCAGCTTCCGTGGACAGGGGTACAATCAGCCCCAGCATTTT. The rearrangement uses TRBV25-1 and TRBJ1-5; 9 nucleotides agree with TRBD1. Per germline, CDR1 MGHDK and CDR2 SYGVNS. Unmatched junction bases numbered 9, after V lost 6 bases and J lost 3 bases. The CDR3 has 16 residues.

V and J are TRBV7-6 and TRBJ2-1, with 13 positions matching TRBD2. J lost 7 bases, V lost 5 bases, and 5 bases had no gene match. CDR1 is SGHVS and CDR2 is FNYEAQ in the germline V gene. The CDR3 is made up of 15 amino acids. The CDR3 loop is CASSLRTSGGNEQFF. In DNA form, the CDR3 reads TGTGCCAGCAGCCTCCGGACTAGCGGGGGTAATGAGCAGTTCTTC.

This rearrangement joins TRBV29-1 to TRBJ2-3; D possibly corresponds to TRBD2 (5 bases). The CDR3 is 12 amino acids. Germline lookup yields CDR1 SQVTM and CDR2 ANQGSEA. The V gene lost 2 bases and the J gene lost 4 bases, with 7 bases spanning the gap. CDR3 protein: CSVESGADTQYF. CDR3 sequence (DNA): TGCAGCGTTGAATCCGGGGCAGATACGCAGTATTTT.

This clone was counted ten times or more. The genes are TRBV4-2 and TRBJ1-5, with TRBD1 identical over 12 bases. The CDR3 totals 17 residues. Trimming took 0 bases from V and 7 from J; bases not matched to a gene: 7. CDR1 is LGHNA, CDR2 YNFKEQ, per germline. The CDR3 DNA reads TGTGCCAGCAGCCAAGATGGCCCAGGGACAGGGGGCCAGCCCCAGCATTTT. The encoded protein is CASSQDGPGTGGQPQHF.

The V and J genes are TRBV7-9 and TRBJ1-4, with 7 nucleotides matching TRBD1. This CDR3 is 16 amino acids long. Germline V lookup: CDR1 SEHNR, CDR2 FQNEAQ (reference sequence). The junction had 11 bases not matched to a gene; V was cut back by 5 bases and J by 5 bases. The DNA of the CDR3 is TGTGCCAGCAGCCCTAACCCGACAGGGTCGAATGAAAAACTGTTTTTT. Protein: CASSPNPTGSNEKLFF. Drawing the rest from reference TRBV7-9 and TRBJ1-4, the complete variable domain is DTGVSQNPRHKITKRGQNVTFRCDPISEHNRLYWYRQTLGQGPEFLTYFQNEAQLEKSRLLSDRFSAERPKGSFSTLEIQRTEQGDSAMYLCASSPNPTGSNEKLFFGSGTQLSVL.

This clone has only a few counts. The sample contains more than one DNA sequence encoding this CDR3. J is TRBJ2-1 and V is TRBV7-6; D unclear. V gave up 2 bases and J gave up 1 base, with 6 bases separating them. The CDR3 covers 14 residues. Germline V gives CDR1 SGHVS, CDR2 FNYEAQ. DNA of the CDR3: TGTGCCAGCAGCTTAAGCAGGTCCTACAATGAGCAGTTCTTC. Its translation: CASSLSRSYNEQFF.

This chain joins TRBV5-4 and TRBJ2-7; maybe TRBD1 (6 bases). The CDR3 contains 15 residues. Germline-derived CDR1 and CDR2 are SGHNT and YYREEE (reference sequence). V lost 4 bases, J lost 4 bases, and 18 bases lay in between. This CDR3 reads CASSQKRGGSYEQYF. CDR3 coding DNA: TGTGCCAGCAGCCAGAAACGAGGGGGTTCTTACGAGCAGTACTTC.

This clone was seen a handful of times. CDR3 sequence reads: CAWSALDEQYF. The CDR3 DNA sequence: TGTGCCTGGAGTGCTCTTGACGAGCAGTACTTC. This rearrangement joins TRBV30 to TRBJ2-7; D is unclear. The CDR3 covers 11 residues. Germline values: CDR1 GTSNPN, CDR2 SVGIG (reference sequence). Between the trimmed V and J ends, which lost 1 base and 5 bases, there was a span of 6 bases.

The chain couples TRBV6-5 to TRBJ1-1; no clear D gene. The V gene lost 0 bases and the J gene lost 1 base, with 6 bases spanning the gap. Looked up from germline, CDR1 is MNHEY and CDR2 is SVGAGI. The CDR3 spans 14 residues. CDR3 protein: CASSYSRGNTEAFF. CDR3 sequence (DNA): TGTGCCAGCAGTTACTCTCGGGGGAACACTGAAGCTTTCTTT.

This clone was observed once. This CDR3 reads CASSFTGDAYGYTF. The CDR3 DNA reads TGTGCCAGCAGCTTTACAGGGGACGCCTATGGCTACACCTTC. The V call is TRBV9, the J call TRBJ1-2; 7 nucleotides align to TRBD1. Germline V gene sequence: CDR1 SGDLS, CDR2 YYNGEE. The CDR3 runs to 14 residues. V gave up 4 bases and J gave up 4 bases; unmatched junction bases: 7. Full variable domain (remainder filled in from reference TRBV9 and TRBJ1-2): DSGVTQTPKHLITATGQRVTLRCSPRSGDLSVYWYQQSLDQGLQFLIQYYNGEERAKGNILERFSAQQFPDLHSELNLSSLELGDSALYFCASSFTGDAYGYTFGSGTRLTVV.

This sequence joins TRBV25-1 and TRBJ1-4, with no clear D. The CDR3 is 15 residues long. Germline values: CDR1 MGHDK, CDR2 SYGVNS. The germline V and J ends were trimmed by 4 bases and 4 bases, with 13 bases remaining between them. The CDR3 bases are TGTGCCAGCAGTGCCCCAAACTCCTTTAATGAAAAACTGTTTTTT. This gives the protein CASSAPNSFNEKLFF.

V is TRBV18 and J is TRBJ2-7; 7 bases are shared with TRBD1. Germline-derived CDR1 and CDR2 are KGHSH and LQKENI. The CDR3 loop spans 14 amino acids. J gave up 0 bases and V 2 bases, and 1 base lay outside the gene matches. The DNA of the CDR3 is TGTGCCAGCTCACCAAGACAGGGCTCCTACGAGCAGTACTTC. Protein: CASSPRQGSYEQYF.

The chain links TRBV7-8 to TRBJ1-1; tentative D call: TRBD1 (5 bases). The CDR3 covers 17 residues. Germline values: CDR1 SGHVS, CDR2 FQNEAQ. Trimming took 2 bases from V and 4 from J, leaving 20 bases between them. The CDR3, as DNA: TGTGCCAGCAGCTTACTTCTAGGGGAGGGGAGGTTCACTGAAGCTTTCTTT. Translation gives CASSLLLGEGRFTEAFF.

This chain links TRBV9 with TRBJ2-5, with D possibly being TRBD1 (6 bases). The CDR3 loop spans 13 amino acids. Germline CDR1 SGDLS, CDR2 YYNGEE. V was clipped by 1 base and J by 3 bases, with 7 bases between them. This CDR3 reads CASSVPGEETQYF. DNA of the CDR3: TGTGCCAGCAGCGTACCAGGGGAAGAGACCCAGTACTTC.

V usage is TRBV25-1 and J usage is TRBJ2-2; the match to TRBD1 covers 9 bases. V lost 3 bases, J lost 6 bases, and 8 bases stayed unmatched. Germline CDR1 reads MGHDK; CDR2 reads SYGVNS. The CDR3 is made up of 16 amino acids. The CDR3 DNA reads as TGTGCCAGCAGTGAGGACACAGGGGGCGCGTCCGGGGAGCTGTTTTTT. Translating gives CASSEDTGGASGELFF.